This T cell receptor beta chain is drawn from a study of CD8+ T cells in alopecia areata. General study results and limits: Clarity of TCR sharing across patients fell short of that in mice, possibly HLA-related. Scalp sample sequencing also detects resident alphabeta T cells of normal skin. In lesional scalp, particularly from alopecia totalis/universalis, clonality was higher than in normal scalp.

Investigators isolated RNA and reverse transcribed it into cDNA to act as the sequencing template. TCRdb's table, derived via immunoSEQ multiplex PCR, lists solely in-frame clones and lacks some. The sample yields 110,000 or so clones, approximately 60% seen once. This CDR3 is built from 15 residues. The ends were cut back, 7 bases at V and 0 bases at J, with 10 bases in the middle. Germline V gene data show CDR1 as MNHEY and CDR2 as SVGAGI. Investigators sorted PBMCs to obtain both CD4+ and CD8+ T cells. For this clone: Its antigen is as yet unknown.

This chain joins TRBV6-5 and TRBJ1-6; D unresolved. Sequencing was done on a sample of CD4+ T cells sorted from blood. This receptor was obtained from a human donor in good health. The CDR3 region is CASKPPSSYNSPLHF. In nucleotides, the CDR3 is TGTGCCAGCAAACCCCCGAGCTCCTATAATTCACCCCTCCACTTT.